These T cell receptor beta chains were read from a single sample in a study of molecular identifiers for immune sequencing clone quantification. TCRdb ran MiXCR on the PCR reads and lists one entry per CDR3 protein. The table lists just under 65,000 distinct CDR3 sequences, 15% to 20% of them singletons. Sequenced sample: naive CD8+ T cells from blood, with Jurkat cell RNA spiked in. Receptor source: a human donor in good health. Some libraries in this study had Jurkat cell RNA spiked in. The CDR3 runs from the conserved cysteine through the conserved F or W. The D gene is left open where the match is weak. Size is omitted from some rows. Given values are once, few, many or a class for expanded clones.

j_gene,d_gene,v_gene,abundance,CDR3nt,CDR3aa
TRBJ2-7,TRBD2,TRBV20-1,few,TGCAGTGCTAGCCGCGGGCGTCGACTAGCGGGAGACTACGAGCAGTACTTC,CSASRGRRLAGDYEQYF
TRBJ2-3,NA,TRBV7-2,medium-sized,TGTGCCAGCAGCTCGGACAGCACAGATACGCAGTATTTT,CASSSDSTDTQYF
TRBJ2-2,NA,TRBV10-3,few,TGTGCCATCAAACCTACGGCCCAGAACACCGGGGAGCTGTTTTTT,CAIKPTAQNTGELFF
TRBJ2-5,TRBD2,TRBV11-2,NA,TGTGCCAGCAGCTTACTGACAGCGGGAGTTATGGAGACCCAGTACTTC,CASSLLTAGVMETQYF
TRBJ1-5,NA,TRBV28,many,TGTGCCAGCAGTTTGATCCCCGATCAGCCCCAGCATTTT,CASSLIPDQPQHF
TRBJ2-7,NA,TRBV7-2,few,TGTGCCAGCAGCTTAATCGAGCAGTACTTC,CASSLIEQYF
TRBJ2-2,NA,TRBV7-6,many,TGTGCCAGCAGCCACCCTCGGACCGTTCTTGCGAACACCGGGGAGCTGTTTTTT,CASSHPRTVLANTGELFF
TRBJ2-5,NA,TRBV27,many,TGTGCCAGCGCCCCGGGACTGGAGTTGGTGGCCCAGTACTTC,CASAPGLELVAQYF
TRBJ1-2,NA,TRBV28,NA,TGTGCCAGCAGTTTATCTTCCTACTATGGCTACACCTTC,CASSLSSYYGYTF
TRBJ2-1,NA,TRBV21-1,NA,TGTGCCAGCAGAAAGGGGACAGGGGACTGTGAGCAGTTCTTC,CASRKGTGDCEQFF
TRBJ2-1,NA,TRBV4-1,many,TGCGCCAGCAGCCAAGGACAGACTGTGGCTGAGCAGTTCTTC,CASSQGQTVAEQFF
TRBJ2-7,NA,TRBV3-1,many,TGTGCCAGCAGCCAATCACCGGACTCAGACTACGAGCAGTACTTC,CASSQSPDSDYEQYF
TRBJ2-1,NA,TRBV4-1,many,TGCGCCAGCAGCCAACAGGGAGTTATGATGGTCTATGAGCAGTTCTTC,CASSQQGVMMVYEQFF
TRBJ2-7,NA,TRBV7-2,medium-sized,TGTGCCAGCAGCTGGGGGACCGCCGAGCAGTACTTC,CASSWGTAEQYF
TRBJ2-1,NA,TRBV7-8,few,TGTGCCAGCAGCCTAAGTACCAATGAGCAGTTCTTC,CASSLSTNEQFF
TRBJ2-3,NA,TRBV7-9,many,TGTGCCAGCAGCTTTTCATACGGGGCAGATACGCAGTATTTT,CASSFSYGADTQYF
TRBJ2-1,NA,TRBV6-2/TRBV6-3,many,TGTGCCAGCAGCCAAGAGTGGTACAATGAGCAGTTCTTC,CASSQEWYNEQFF
TRBJ1-1,NA,TRBV2,many,TGTGCCAGCAGTCGCCGCGTCGGAACTGAAGCTTTCTTT,CASSRRVGTEAFF
TRBJ2-1,NA,TRBV5-6,NA,TGTGCCAGCAGCTTACCGTTTGAGCAGTTCTTC,CASSLPFEQFF
TRBJ2-1,NA,TRBV4-3,NA,TGCGCCAGCAGCCAAGAGGTCCCGGTAGGCTCCTACAATGAGCAGTCCTTC,CASSQEVPVGSYNEQSF
TRBJ2-1,TRBD2,TRBV12-3/TRBV12-4,NA,TGTGCCAGCAGTTCGGGACTAGAGTCTCAGTTCTTC,CASSSGLESQFF
TRBJ2-3,NA,TRBV19,many,TGTGCCAGTACCATTGTCCCAGGGGAGGGGCCCAATCTAGGTCATCGTACGCAGTATTTT,CASTIVPGEGPNLGHRTQYF
TRBJ2-2,NA,TRBV7-9,many,TGTGCCAGCAGCCCCACCGGGGAGCTGTTTTTT,CASSPTGELFF
TRBJ2-1,NA,TRBV6-2/TRBV6-3,many,TGTGCCAGCACCCTAGGCTGGGGTGCGGTATTGGATGAGCAGTTCTTC,CASTLGWGAVLDEQFF
TRBJ1-5,TRBD1,TRBV20-1,many,TGCAGTGCTAGCCCCCGGACAGGGAAAAGGCCCCAGCATTTT,CSASPRTGKRPQHF
TRBJ2-5,NA,TRBV7-2,many,TGTGCCAGCAGCTTAGACCCACCTGAGACCCAGTACTTC,CASSLDPPETQYF
TRBJ1-1,NA,TRBV25-1,many,TGTGCCAGCAGTGCTTCCGGGACCTATAACACTGAAGCTTTCTTT,CASSASGTYNTEAFF
TRBJ2-1,NA,TRBV7-9,few,TGTGCCAGCAGCACAGGGCGGGCCAATGAGCAGTTCTTC,CASSTGRANEQFF
TRBJ2-3,TRBD2,TRBV7-8,many,TGTGCCAGCAGCTTCCCGCGGGAGGCCGACGCAGATACGCAGTATTTT,CASSFPREADADTQYF
TRBJ2-1,NA,TRBV6-5,NA,TGTGCCAGCAGTTACTCCGGACAGTACAATGAGCAGTTCTTC,CASSYSGQYNEQFF
TRBJ2-1,NA,TRBV13,many,TGTGCCAGCAGCTTAAGGATACACAATGAGCAGTTCTTC,CASSLRIHNEQFF
TRBJ2-5,TRBD1,TRBV3-1,many,TGTGCCAGCAGCCTATCGACAGGGCCAGAGACCCAGTACTTC,CASSLSTGPETQYF
TRBJ2-7,NA,TRBV5-3,NA,TGTGCCAGCAGCCCGCCCTACGAGCAGTACTTC,CASSPPYEQYF
TRBJ1-2,TRBD1,TRBV12-3/TRBV12-4,many,TGTGCCAGCAGTCCGGGGACAGGCAACTATGGCTACACCTTC,CASSPGTGNYGYTF
TRBJ1-6,TRBD1,TRBV10-3,NA,TGTGCCATCGGGTTGGGACAGATAAACTCACCCCTCCACTTT,CAIGLGQINSPLHF
TRBJ2-7,NA,TRBV10-3,few,TGTGCCATCAGTGCGGGACTCTCGCTGGAGCAGTACTTC,CAISAGLSLEQYF
TRBJ2-4,TRBD1,TRBV28,many,TGTGCCAGCAGTCCCCGGACAGGGGGCATGGTGAAAAACATTCAGTACTTC,CASSPRTGGMVKNIQYF
TRBJ1-1,NA,TRBV5-1,many,TGCGCCAGCAGCTTGTATCCCGGACGGATGAACACTGAAGCTTTCTTT,CASSLYPGRMNTEAFF
TRBJ2-1,TRBD2,TRBV27,NA,TGTGCCAGCAATAAGACTAGCGTGGGCTACAATGAGCAGTTCTTC,CASNKTSVGYNEQFF
TRBJ1-2,NA,TRBV5-4,many,TGTGCCAGCAGCAGGGACGGAATTAACTATGGCTACACCTTC,CASSRDGINYGYTF